This section outlines one T cell receptor beta chain sequence together with its context. The antigen is unknown. This sample was included in a study of cytomegalovirus exposure and HLA in healthy donors. The study's findings and limits: Later analysis found that TCR beta chains associated with HLA were more clonally expanded than other, equally common chains.

The CDR3 contains 19 residues. Trimming removed 0 bases from V and 8 bases from J; junction bases left unmatched: 20. Germline loops: CDR1 GTSNPN, CDR2 SVGIG (reference sequence). 13 Jbeta primers and 60 Vbeta primers were used for the PCR. The data were produced by immunoSEQ multiplex PCR, yet TCRdb's version contains in-frame clones alone and is incomplete. The sample comprises around 150,000 clones, roughly 80% of which are singletons, and around 2% rests with the top ten. The chain joins TRBV30 to TRBJ1-2; 11 bases agree with TRBD1. This receptor was identified in a female donor in good health and CMV-seronegative. Sequenced material: PBMCs. The DNA of the CDR3 is TGTGCCTGGAGTGTACTTTCCGGGGACAGGGGGGAAAGGCGCCGCGGCTACACCTTC. Its translation is CAWSVLSGDRGERRRGYTF.